These 28 T cell receptor beta chains originate from one sample sequenced in a study of regulatory T cells in long-lasting Graves disease. Building the TCR beta libraries relied on iRepertoire HTBI primers, and CDR3 regions underwent Arm-PCR. TCRdb re-analysed the multiplex PCR reads in MiXCR, keeping a single row per CDR3 protein. This sample yields some 450,000 distinct CDR3 sequences, of which around 24% are seen a single time; roughly a quarter belongs to the top ten. Time point reported: persistent/refractory GD, antithyroid drugs over 5 years with positive TRAb. Preparation of the TCR library used RNA extracted from PBMCs. Sequenced material: peripheral blood mononuclear cells (PBMCs), taken when the disease was refractory, from a patient treated with antithyroid drugs. Source of these receptors: a female donor with Graves disease.

This rearrangement joins TRBV4-1 to TRBJ1-4; D is unclear. The germline CDR1 and CDR2 sequences are MGHRA and YSYEKL. The CDR3 is made up of 16 amino acids. Deletions cut 7 bases from V and 6 bases from J, with 21 bases between. In DNA form, the CDR3 reads TGCGCCAGCACCCAGGTTGAGGGAAGCGTCGATGAAAAACTGTTTTTT. It yields the protein CASTQVEGSVDEKLFF.

The rearrangement links TRBV5-1 to TRBJ2-7, with TRBD1 identical over 11 bases. The V and J ends lost 3 bases and 7 bases, in that order; junction bases with no gene match: 9. The CDR3 is 15 amino acids. Germline lookup yields CDR1 SGHRS and CDR2 YFSETQ. The DNA of the CDR3 is TGCGCCAGCAGCTCGAGTCCCGGGACAGGGGGTGAGCAGTACTTC. Protein sequence: CASSSSPGTGGEQYF. The full variable domain, in which reference TRBV5-1 and TRBJ2-7 provide the parts outside the CDR3, is KAGVTQTPRYLIKTRGQQVTLSCSPISGHRSVSWYQQTPGQGLQFLFEYFSETQRNKGNFPGRFSGRQFSNSRSEMNVSTLELGDSALYLCASSSSPGTGGEQYFGPGTRLTVT.

This clonotype was detected ten times or more. The chain links TRBV11-1 to TRBJ1-4; 7 bases match TRBD1. The length of the CDR3 is 21 residues. Trimming cost V 5 bases and J 0 bases; bases outside gene matches: 21. Per germline, CDR1 SGHAT and CDR2 FQDESV (reference sequence). Written as DNA, the CDR3 is TGTGCCAGCAGCAGAGGGGACAGCGAGGGCCGACCGACCGCAACTAATGAAAAACTGTTTTTT. Amino acids: CASSRGDSEGRPTATNEKLFF.

This clonotype was seen only a few times. The genes are TRBV20-1 and TRBJ1-1; no reliable D call. The V end lost 0 bases, the J end lost 0 bases, and 11 bases lay between the germline ends. The CDR3 runs to 15 residues. The V gene's germline CDR1 is DFQATT and CDR2 SNEGSKA (reference sequence). The DNA of the CDR3 is TGCAGTGCTAGAGATAGGGCAGGCCTGAACACTGAAGCTTTCTTT. Translated: CSARDRAGLNTEAFF.

V usage is TRBV29-1 and J usage is TRBJ1-3, with 10 bases lining up with TRBD1. The V and J ends lost 7 bases and 4 bases, in that order; junction bases with no gene match: 7. The CDR3 consists of 14 residues. Germline V gives CDR1 SQVTM, CDR2 ANQGSEA. As DNA, the CDR3 is TGCAGCGCCTCGACAGGGGGCTACGGAAACACCATATATTTT. Its protein is CSASTGGYGNTIYF.

This clonotype was seen a few times. CDR3 DNA sequence: TGCGCCAGCAGCCCCCGGCTTACCGCGAACACCGGGGAGCTGTTTTTT. It translates to CASSPRLTANTGELFF. V gene TRBV5-1 combines with J gene TRBJ2-2; no clear D gene. Germline values: CDR1 SGHRS, CDR2 YFSETQ. CDR3 length: 16 residues. The V and J ends lost 4 bases and 0 bases respectively, with 13 bases between them.

This clonotype was seen at least ten times. The chain links TRBV2 to TRBJ1-4, with D perhaps TRBD1 (5 bases). Germline CDR1 is SNHLY and CDR2 is FYNNEI. This CDR3 region has 13 residues. Trimming removed 10 bases from V and 5 bases from J, with 14 bases in between. CDR3 sequence reads: CATAGRANEKLFF. In DNA, the CDR3 is TGTGCCACCGCAGGGCGGGCGAATGAAAAACTGTTTTTT.

This clonotype was recorded a few times. The rearrangement links TRBV10-3 to TRBJ1-3; a possible D gene is TRBD1 (5 bases). The CDR3 totals 13 residues. The V end lost 11 bases, the J end lost 4 bases, and 15 bases lay between the germline ends. Germline loops: CDR1 ENHRY, CDR2 SYGVKD. CDR3: CASVGGSGNTIYF. The CDR3 nucleotides read TGTGCCTCAGTTGGGGGTTCCGGAAACACCATATATTTT.

The V call is TRBV5-5, the J call TRBJ2-6, with 11 bases that match TRBD2. Germline V lookup: CDR1 SGHKS, CDR2 YYEKEE (reference sequence). The CDR3 is made up of 21 amino acids. Trimming cost V 4 bases and J 0 bases; bases outside gene matches: 15. For the CDR3, the DNA is TGTGCCAGCAGCCCCAGAACCGGGACTAGCGGCTTTAACTCTGGGGCCAACGTCCTGACTTTC. Amino acids: CASSPRTGTSGFNSGANVLTF.

Worth noting for this clonotype: Possible read error: a much larger clone is one base away. As DNA, the CDR3 is TGTGCCGGCAGGACAGGGGCCAACTATGGCTACACCTTC. Translated, it gives CAGRTGANYGYTF. The V call is TRBV11-2, the J call TRBJ1-2; 9 bases are shared with TRBD1. The CDR3 extends over 13 amino acids. Germline V gene lookup returns CDR1 SGHAT and CDR2 FQNNGV.

The chain uses TRBV4-1 and TRBJ2-5; 8 nucleotides agree with TRBD1. The J call may be wrong; the DNA end is better matched by TRBJ2-7. CDR1 and CDR2 from the germline V gene are MGHRA and YSYEKL. The CDR3 contains 15 residues. CDR3 DNA: TGCGCCAGCAGCGAATCAATTGGACAGGGCTACGAGCAGTACTTC. This codes for CASSESIGQGYEQYF.

This clonotype was seen many times. CDR3 nucleotide sequence: TGTGCCACCAGCAGGGACAAGAGAGAGACCCAGTACTTC. Its protein product is CATSRDKRETQYF. The chain couples TRBV15 to TRBJ2-5, with D perhaps TRBD1 (5 bases). This CDR3 region has 13 residues. The V end was cut by 3 bases, the J end by 4 bases, with 9 bases between. The germline V gene has CDR1 LNHNV and CDR2 YYDKDF (reference sequence).

Only a few counts were recorded for this clonotype. The V and J genes are TRBV6-5 and TRBJ2-2; D ambiguous. Trimming took 1 base from V and 5 from J, leaving 8 bases between them. Germline lookup yields CDR1 MNHEY and CDR2 SVGAGI. The CDR3 contains 14 residues. The CDR3 bases are TGTGCCAGCAGTTACTTGCTAGGAACCGGGGAGCTGTTTTTT. Its protein is CASSYLLGTGELFF.

This chain joins TRBV5-8 and TRBJ1-1; 7 bases line up with TRBD1. CDR3 length equals 15 residues. V lost 3 bases, J lost 1 base, and 6 bases stayed unmatched. Per the germline V gene, CDR1 is SGHTS and CDR2 is YDEGEE. CDR3 nucleotide sequence: TGTGCCAGCAGCTACCCCGGGACAGCGAACACTGAAGCTTTCTTT. Protein product: CASSYPGTANTEAFF.

This clonotype was seen at least ten times. CDR3: CASSLFGQEGFF. The CDR3 DNA reads TGTGCCAGCAGCCTCTTCGGACAGGAGGGTTTCTTT. The chain links TRBV3-1 to TRBJ1-1; 7 nucleotides match TRBD1. The CDR3 length is 12 residues. Per the germline V gene, CDR1 is LGHDT and CDR2 is YNNKEL (reference sequence). V shed 4 bases and J 13 bases; nucleotides not matched to a gene: 9.

The chain has TRBV11-2 and TRBJ2-3; 8 nucleotides match TRBD2. Trimming cost V 7 bases and J 5 bases; bases outside gene matches: 8. The CDR3 extends over 14 amino acids. Germline V gene sequence: CDR1 SGHAT, CDR2 FQNNGV. The DNA for the CDR3 is TGTGCCAGCACCCCTAGAGCGGGAGAAGATACGCAGTATTTT. Amino acid sequence: CASTPRAGEDTQYF.

The rearrangement joins TRBV20-1 to TRBJ2-7; 8 positions agree with TRBD2. The germline CDR1 and CDR2 sequences are DFQATT and SNEGSKA (reference sequence). The CDR3 extends over 16 amino acids. Losses at the gene ends were 2 bases for V and 3 bases for J; bases not matched to a gene: 12. The CDR3 is CSARYGRDTSFYEQYF. The CDR3 bases are TGCAGTGCTAGATACGGGAGGGACACGAGCTTCTACGAGCAGTACTTC.

Ten or more counts support this clonotype. The V gene is TRBV24-1, the J gene TRBJ2-5; the D gene is possibly TRBD2 (5 bases). The CDR3 covers 12 residues. V was shortened by 3 bases and J by 5 bases, with 6 bases between the two germline ends. Looked up from germline, CDR1 is KGHDR and CDR2 is SFDVKD. This chain's CDR3 is CATSDRRETQYF. DNA of the CDR3: TGTGCCACCAGTGATCGGAGGGAGACCCAGTACTTC.

This clonotype was found many times. V and J are TRBV28 and TRBJ1-1; D not certain. This CDR3 spans 12 amino acids. The V end lost 10 bases, the J end lost 9 bases, and 18 bases lay between the germline ends. The V gene's germline CDR1 is MDHEN and CDR2 SYDVKM. CDR3 nucleotide sequence: TGTGCCATTACTGATGGCGCAGTTAAAGCTTTCTTT. Amino acids: CAITDGAVKAFF.

V is TRBV9 and J is TRBJ2-7, with 9 bases identical to TRBD2. Germline trimming cut 0 bases from V and 3 bases from J; bases unmatched to any gene: 4. Germline V gives CDR1 SGDLS, CDR2 YYNGEE. The CDR3 consists of 15 residues. The CDR3: CASSVGSSGVYEQYF. The CDR3 DNA is TGTGCCAGCAGCGTAGGATCTAGCGGGGTCTACGAGCAGTACTTC.

V and J are TRBV7-9 and TRBJ1-4, with 7 bases that match TRBD1. Germline V gene lookup returns CDR1 SEHNR and CDR2 FQNEAQ (reference sequence). The CDR3 runs to 16 residues. Germline trimming cut 1 base from V and 4 bases from J; bases unmatched to any gene: 6. For the CDR3, the DNA is TGTGCCAGCAGCTTAGGACAGGGAGGGATTAATGAAAAACTGTTTTTT. It encodes CASSLGQGGINEKLFF.

This clonotype was counted a few times. V gene TRBV29-1 combines with J gene TRBJ2-5; the D is unclear. The CDR3 extends over 12 amino acids. Germline CDR1 and CDR2: SQVTM and ANQGSEA. With 3 bases removed from V and 5 bases from J, the gap between germline ends came to 10 bases. The CDR3 here is CSVDLVRETQYF. The CDR3 nucleotides are TGCAGCGTTGACCTGGTCCGGGAGACCCAGTACTTC.

This clonotype was detected ten times or more. The chain combines TRBV7-8 with TRBJ2-7; 7 nucleotides agree with TRBD2. Trimming at V came to 3 bases and at J to 0 bases, leaving 11 bases not matched to a gene. This CDR3 is 17 amino acids long. Germline assignment: CDR1 SGHVS and CDR2 FQNEAQ. CDR3 nucleotides: TGTGCCAGCAGCTTGGGGGGGGTGATCGGTATCTCCTACGAGCAGTACTTC. It yields the protein CASSLGGVIGISYEQYF.

This clonotype has just a few counts. CDR3 DNA: TGTGCCACCAGTGACCCCACCGGACAGGGGTACAATGAGCAGTTCTTC. This codes for CATSDPTGQGYNEQFF. This chain links TRBV24-1 with TRBJ2-1, with 9 bases matching TRBD1. The V segment lost 4 bases and the J segment 4 bases; nucleotides outside the gene matches: 7. Per germline, CDR1 KGHDR and CDR2 SFDVKD. This CDR3 spans 16 amino acids.

This clonotype was seen at least ten times. The genes are TRBV28 and TRBJ1-5, with D maybe TRBD1 (6 bases). CDR1 is MDHEN, CDR2 SYDVKM, per germline. The CDR3 loop spans 14 amino acids. Trimming stripped 11 bases from V and 3 bases from J, with 17 bases between. The CDR3 loop reads CASSFGGFNQPQHF. CDR3 nucleotide sequence: TGTGCCTCCAGTTTCGGGGGCTTCAATCAGCCCCAGCATTTT.

The V and J genes are TRBV20-1 and TRBJ1-1; D is unresolved. The CDR3 has 11 amino acids. The germline CDR1 and CDR2 sequences are DFQATT and SNEGSKA (reference sequence). Trimming took off 4 bases at V and 13 bases at J, with 16 bases between the two ends. CDR3 region: CSATDPPLFFF. CDR3 in DNA: TGCAGTGCTACCGACCCACCCTTATTTTTCTTT.

The DNA for the CDR3 is TGCGCCAGCAGTCGCGCGGGCCCCGGGGAGCTGTTTTTT. Translation gives CASSRAGPGELFF. The J gene is TRBJ2-2, the V gene TRBV5-1; D is possibly TRBD2 (5 bases). The CDR3 totals 13 residues. The germline V gene encodes CDR1 SGHRS and CDR2 YFSETQ. V lost 5 bases and J 6 bases, leaving 11 bases between the germline ends.

This clonotype was recorded a few times. Written as DNA, the CDR3 is TGTGCCAGTCGATCCGGTATGAGGGAGCAGTACTTC. It is translated as CASRSGMREQYF. V usage is TRBV12-3 or TRBV12-4 and J usage is TRBJ2-7; D remains ambiguous. With 9 bases removed from V and 7 bases from J, the gap between germline ends came to 16 bases. This CDR3 is built from 12 residues.